One sample yielded the 9 T cell receptor beta chains listed below, sequenced in a study of technical replicates of blood from several donors. This table comes from immunoSEQ multiplex PCR, and its TCRdb copy is limited to in-frame clones, with some not included. The sample records roughly 50,000 clones, nearly 95% being singletons. The specimen was PBMCs. The origin of the receptors is a human donor in good health. Some clones in this sample may be carry-over from other donors' samples.

V and J are TRBV4-2 and TRBJ2-1, with 9 nucleotides matching TRBD2. This CDR3 has 15 residues. The trim removed 0 bases at V and 7 bases at J, leaving 4 bases unmatched. CDR1 is LGHNA, CDR2 YNFKEQ, per germline. The CDR3 here is CASSQDGTSGNEQFF. The CDR3, as DNA: TGTGCCAGCAGCCAAGACGGCACTAGCGGGAATGAGCAGTTCTTC.

The chain has TRBV11-3 and TRBJ2-2; 7 bases match TRBD1. Germline values: CDR1 SGHNT, CDR2 YENEEA. The CDR3 is 14 residues long. After removal of 5 bases from V and 6 bases from J, the junction contained 6 bases not matched to a gene. CDR3 amino acids: CASSLGQAAGELFF. The CDR3 DNA reads TGTGCCAGCAGCCTCGGACAGGCGGCCGGGGAGCTGTTTTTT.

The V and J genes are TRBV5-6 and TRBJ2-7; TRBD2 matches at 9 bases. Looked up from germline, CDR1 is SGHDT and CDR2 is YYEEEE. V gave up 3 bases and J gave up 4 bases; unmatched junction bases: 5. The CDR3 totals 14 residues. The CDR3 DNA reads as TGTGCCAGCAGCTGGCGGGGGGGAAGTTACGAGCAGTACTTC. The encoded protein is CASSWRGGSYEQYF. The whole variable domain, filled in from reference TRBV5-6 and TRBJ2-7, reads DAGVTQSPTHLIKTRGQQVTLRCSPKSGHDTVSWYQQALGQGPQFIFQYYEEEERQRGNFPDRFSGHQFPNYSSELNVNALLLGDSALYLCASSWRGGSYEQYFGPGTRLTVT.

The chain's CDR3 is CASSEPLALYEQYF. The CDR3 DNA sequence: TGTGCCAGCAGTGAGCCACTAGCGCTATACGAGCAGTACTTC. The rearrangement joins TRBV6-1 to TRBJ2-7, with 7 bases matching TRBD2. Germline loops: CDR1 MNHNS, CDR2 SASEGT. The CDR3 runs 14 residues. The J segment lost 4 bases and the V segment lost 3 bases, leaving 6 bases of the junction unmatched.

The chain carries TRBV6-5 and TRBJ2-1, with a possible D match to TRBD2 (5 bases). The CDR3 totals 13 residues. Germline CDR1 reads MNHEY; CDR2 reads SVGAGI. Trimming took 8 bases from V and 9 from J, leaving 17 bases between them. CDR3 nucleotides: TGTGCCAGCTGGGTCCCCACACGGGGTGAGCAGTTCTTC. As protein: CASWVPTRGEQFF.

The rearrangement joins TRBV5-4 to TRBJ2-1, with 7 bases matching TRBD2. CDR3 length: 15 amino acids. V lost 4 bases, J lost 5 bases, and 9 bases stayed unmatched. Germline CDR1 SGHNT, CDR2 YYREEE (reference sequence). CDR3 loop: CASSLGLADDNEQFF. The CDR3 region has the DNA TGTGCCAGCAGCCTGGGGCTAGCGGACGACAATGAGCAGTTCTTC.

The chain has TRBV11-2 and TRBJ2-5; the D gene is possibly TRBD1 (7 bases). This CDR3 is built from 15 residues. Trimming took off 4 bases at V and 6 bases at J, with 18 bases between the two ends. Germline V gene sequence: CDR1 SGHAT, CDR2 FQNNGV. DNA of the CDR3: TGTGCCAGCAGCTCCGTCAGGGGGGACGCGAAGACCCAGTACTTC. Translation gives CASSSVRGDAKTQYF.

J is TRBJ2-3 and V is TRBV6-1, with 7 positions matching TRBD2. Germline V gives CDR1 MNHNS, CDR2 SASEGT. V shed 8 bases and J 2 bases; nucleotides not matched to a gene: 10. The CDR3 consists of 15 residues. The CDR3 coding sequence is TGTGCCAGCCTCAGGCGGGAGTCGGACACAGATACGCAGTATTTT. Residues: CASLRRESDTDTQYF.

This chain links TRBV7-6 with TRBJ2-3, with D tentatively TRBD2 (6 bases). From germline, CDR1 is SGHVS and CDR2 FNYEAQ. V was cut by 2 bases and J by 2 bases, with 20 bases left in between. The CDR3 consists of 18 residues. The CDR3 DNA follows: TGTGCCAGCAGCTTACGCCCCGCTGGCGGGGTGAACACAGATACGCAGTATTTT. This encodes CASSLRPAGGVNTDTQYF.